This TCR beta chain was recorded in a study of shared clonotypes between healthy human individuals. Study-level information: Ranging from 18 to 49 in age, donors were a couple of women and three men.

Into CD45RA+ naive and CD45RA-negative memory subsets, the CD4+ cells were split. The CDR3 is 11 amino acids. V lost 5 bases, J lost 10 bases, and 3 bases stayed unmatched. Germline V CDR1 and CDR2: SGHNT, YYREEE (reference sequence). The assay ran at deep level. Genomic DNA from each subset was divided evenly over several immunoSEQ plates. Profiled with immunoSEQ multiplex PCR; TCRdb holds only in-frame clones, not every one. The data contain just over 2,000,000 clones, about 95% of them singletons. Sequencing input: naive CD4+ T cells sorted from blood. Subset indicated: CD45RA+ positively selected. The chain employs TRBV5-4 and TRBJ1-2; 9 positions match TRBD1. The receptor's source is a man younger than 35 in good health. Here the CDR3 reads CASRAQGAYTF. The DNA for the CDR3 is TGTGCCAGCAGAGCACAGGGGGCCTACACCTTC.